This entry is about one T cell receptor beta chain. This specimen comes from a study of blood T cell repertoires in COVID-19. The germline V gene has CDR1 MNHEY and CDR2 SMNVEV (reference sequence). The germline V and J ends were trimmed by 5 bases and 0 bases, with 13 bases remaining between them. The CDR3 consists of 15 residues. TCRdb's copy holds only in-frame clones and misses some; the assay was immunoSEQ multiplex PCR. The repertoire holds 31,000 or so clones, with 70% to 90% as singletons. This clonotype originated in a human donor with active COVID-19. The donor label of this sample is uncertain. V is TRBV27 and J is TRBJ1-1; the D gene is possibly TRBD1 (6 bases). The source material was peripheral blood. CDR3 loop: CASSRWTEMNTEAFF. The CDR3 DNA follows: TGTGCCAGCAGTCGTTGGACAGAGATGAACACTGAAGCTTTCTTT.